This paragraph covers one T cell receptor beta chain sequence. These data are taken from a study of blood T cell repertoires in COVID-19. In the study's own analysis: Reference gene primer amplification yielded estimated nucleated cell counts. Sequencing was performed with immunoSEQ multiplex PCR; in TCRdb, only in-frame clones are kept and a portion is missing. V and J calls and clone size are given by that table; D and trimming were obtained from the DNA. This sample has around 170,000 clones, with 80% to 90% found just once. The CDR3 is 15 amino acids. Germline V gene data show CDR1 as LNHDA and CDR2 as SQIVND (reference sequence). V lost 1 base and J 3 bases, leaving 9 bases between the germline ends.

Source material: peripheral blood. The clonotype was recovered from a middle-aged man with active or convalescent COVID-19. The rearrangement links TRBV19 to TRBJ2-2; D unresolved. This CDR3 is CASSIVFTHTGELFF. CDR3 nucleotides: TGTGCCAGTAGTATAGTTTTCACTCACACCGGGGAGCTGTTTTTT.